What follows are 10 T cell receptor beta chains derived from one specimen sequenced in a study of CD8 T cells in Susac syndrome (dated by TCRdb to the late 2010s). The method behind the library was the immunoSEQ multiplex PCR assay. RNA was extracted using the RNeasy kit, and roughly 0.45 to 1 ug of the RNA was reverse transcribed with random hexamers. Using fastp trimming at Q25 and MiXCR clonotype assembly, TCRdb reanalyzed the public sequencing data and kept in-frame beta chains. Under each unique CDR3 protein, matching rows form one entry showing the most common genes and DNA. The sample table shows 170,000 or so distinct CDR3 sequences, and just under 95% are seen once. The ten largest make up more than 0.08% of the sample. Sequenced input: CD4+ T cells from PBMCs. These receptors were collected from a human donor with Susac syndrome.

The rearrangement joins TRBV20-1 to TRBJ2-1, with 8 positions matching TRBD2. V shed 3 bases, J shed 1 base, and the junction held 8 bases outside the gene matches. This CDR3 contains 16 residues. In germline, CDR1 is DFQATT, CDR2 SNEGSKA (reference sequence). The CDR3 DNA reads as TGCAGTGCTAGCAGTGGAGTAGCGGGGTCCTACAATGAGCAGTTCTTC. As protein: CSASSGVAGSYNEQFF.

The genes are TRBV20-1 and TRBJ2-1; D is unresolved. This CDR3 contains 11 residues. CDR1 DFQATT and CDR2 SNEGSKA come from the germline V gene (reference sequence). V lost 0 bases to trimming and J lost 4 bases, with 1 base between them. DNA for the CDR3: TGCAGTGCTAGAGAATACAATGAGCAGTTCTTC. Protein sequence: CSAREYNEQFF.

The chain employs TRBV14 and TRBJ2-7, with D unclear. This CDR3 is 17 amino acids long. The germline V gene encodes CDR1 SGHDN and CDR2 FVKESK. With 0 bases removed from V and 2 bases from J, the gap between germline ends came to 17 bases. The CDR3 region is CASSQEIGRNGTYEQYF. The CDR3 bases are TGTGCCAGCAGCCAAGAGATCGGTAGAAATGGTACCTACGAGCAGTACTTC.

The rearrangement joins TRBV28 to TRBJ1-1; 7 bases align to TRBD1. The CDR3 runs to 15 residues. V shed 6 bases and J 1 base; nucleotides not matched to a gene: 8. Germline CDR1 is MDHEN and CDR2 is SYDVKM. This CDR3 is CASSPQGMGNTEAFF. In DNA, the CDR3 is TGTGCCAGCAGCCCACAGGGGATGGGGAACACTGAAGCTTTCTTT. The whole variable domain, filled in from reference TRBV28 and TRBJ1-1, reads DVKVTQSSRYLVKRTGEKVFLECVQDMDHENMFWYRQDPGLGLRLIYFSYDVKMKEKGDIPEGYSVSREKKERFSLILESASTNQTSMYLCASSPQGMGNTEAFFGQGTRLTVV.

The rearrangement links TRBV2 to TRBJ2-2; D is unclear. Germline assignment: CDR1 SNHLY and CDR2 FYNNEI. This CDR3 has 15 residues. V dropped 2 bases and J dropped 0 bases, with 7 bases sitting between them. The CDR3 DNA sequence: TGTGCCAGCAGTGAAAATACTCCGAACACCGGGGAGCTGTTTTTT. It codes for CASSENTPNTGELFF.

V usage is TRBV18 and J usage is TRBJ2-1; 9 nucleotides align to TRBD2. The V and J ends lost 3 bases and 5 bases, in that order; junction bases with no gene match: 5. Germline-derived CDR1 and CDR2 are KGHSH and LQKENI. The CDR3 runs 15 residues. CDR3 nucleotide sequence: TGTGCCAGCTCACCCCGTAGCGGGAGAGACAATGAGCAGTTCTTC. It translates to CASSPRSGRDNEQFF.

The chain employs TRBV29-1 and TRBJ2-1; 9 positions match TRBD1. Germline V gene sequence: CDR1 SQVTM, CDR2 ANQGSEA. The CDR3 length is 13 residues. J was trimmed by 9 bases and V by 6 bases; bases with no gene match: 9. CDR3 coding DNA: TGCAGCGTCAACAGGGGGCTCTCAGGTGAGCAGTTCTTC. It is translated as CSVNRGLSGEQFF.

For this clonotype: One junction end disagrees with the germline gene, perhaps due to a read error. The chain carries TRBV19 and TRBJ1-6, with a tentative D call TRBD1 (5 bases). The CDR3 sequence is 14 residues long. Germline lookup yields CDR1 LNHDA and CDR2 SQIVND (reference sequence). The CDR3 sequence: CASSIGGYSSPLHF. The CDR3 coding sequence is TGTGCCAGTAGTATCGGGGGGTATAGTTCACCCCTCCACTTT.

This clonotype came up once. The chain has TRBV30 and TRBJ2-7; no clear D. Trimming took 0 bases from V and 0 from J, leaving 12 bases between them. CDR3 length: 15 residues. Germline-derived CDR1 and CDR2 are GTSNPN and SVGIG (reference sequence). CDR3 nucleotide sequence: TGTGCCTGGAGTGTACTCCCCACCGGCTCCTACGAGCAGTACTTC. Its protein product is CAWSVLPTGSYEQYF.

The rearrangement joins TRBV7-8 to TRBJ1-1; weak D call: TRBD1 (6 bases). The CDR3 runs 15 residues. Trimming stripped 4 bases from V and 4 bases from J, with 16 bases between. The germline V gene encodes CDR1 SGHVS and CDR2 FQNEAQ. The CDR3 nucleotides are TGTGCCAGCAGCTCGGGGGCTACCCGTAGCACTGAAGCTTTCTTT. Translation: CASSSGATRSTEAFF. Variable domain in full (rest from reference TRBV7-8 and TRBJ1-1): GAGVSQSPRYKVAKRGQDVALRCDPISGHVSLFWYQQALGQGPEFLTYFQNEAQLDKSGLPSDRFFAERPEGSVSTLKIQRTQQEDSAVYLCASSSGATRSTEAFFGQGTRLTVV.